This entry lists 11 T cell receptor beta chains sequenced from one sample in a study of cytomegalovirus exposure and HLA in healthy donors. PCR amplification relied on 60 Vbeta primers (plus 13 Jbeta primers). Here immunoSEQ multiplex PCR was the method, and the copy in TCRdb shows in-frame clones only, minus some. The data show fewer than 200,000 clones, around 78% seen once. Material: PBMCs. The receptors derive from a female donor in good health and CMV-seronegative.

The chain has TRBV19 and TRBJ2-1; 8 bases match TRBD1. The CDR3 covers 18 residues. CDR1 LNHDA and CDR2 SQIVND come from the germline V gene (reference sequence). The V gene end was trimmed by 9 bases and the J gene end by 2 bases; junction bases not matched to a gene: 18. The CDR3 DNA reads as TGTGCCAGCGAGCCGACAGGGGTCCTGATAAGACCCTACAATGAGCAGTTCTTC. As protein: CASEPTGVLIRPYNEQFF.

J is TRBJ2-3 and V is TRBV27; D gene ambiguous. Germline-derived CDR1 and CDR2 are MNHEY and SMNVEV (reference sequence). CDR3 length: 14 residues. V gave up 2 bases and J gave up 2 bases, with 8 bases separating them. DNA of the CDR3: TGTGCCAGCAGTTTAGTTCCAGTCACAGATACGCAGTATTTT. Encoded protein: CASSLVPVTDTQYF.

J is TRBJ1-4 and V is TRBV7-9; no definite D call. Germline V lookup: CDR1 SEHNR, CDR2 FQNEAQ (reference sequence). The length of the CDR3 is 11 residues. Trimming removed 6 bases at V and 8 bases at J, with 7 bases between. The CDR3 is CASSLIEKLFF. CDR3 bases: TGTGCCAGCAGTCTAATAGAAAAACTGTTTTTT.

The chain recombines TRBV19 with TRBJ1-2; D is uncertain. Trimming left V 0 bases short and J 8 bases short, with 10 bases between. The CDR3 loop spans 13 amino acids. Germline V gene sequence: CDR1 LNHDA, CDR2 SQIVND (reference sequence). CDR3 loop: CASSIDESTGYTF. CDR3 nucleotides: TGTGCCAGTAGTATAGATGAGTCTACCGGCTACACCTTC.

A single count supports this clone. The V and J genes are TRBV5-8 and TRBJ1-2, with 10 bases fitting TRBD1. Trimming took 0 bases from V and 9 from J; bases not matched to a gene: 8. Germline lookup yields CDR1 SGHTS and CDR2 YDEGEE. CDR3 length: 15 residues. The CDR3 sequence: CASSLARDRGISYTF. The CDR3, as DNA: TGTGCCAGCAGCTTGGCCCGGGACAGGGGAATAAGCTACACCTTC.

This chain's CDR3 is CATSRDPSSTDTQYF. In DNA form, the CDR3 reads TGTGCCACCAGCAGAGACCCGTCTAGCACAGATACGCAGTATTTT. The chain links TRBV15 to TRBJ2-3; the D is unclear. Germline V gives CDR1 LNHNV, CDR2 YYDKDF (reference sequence). V was pared by 0 bases and J by 0 bases, with 7 bases between. The CDR3 is 15 amino acids.

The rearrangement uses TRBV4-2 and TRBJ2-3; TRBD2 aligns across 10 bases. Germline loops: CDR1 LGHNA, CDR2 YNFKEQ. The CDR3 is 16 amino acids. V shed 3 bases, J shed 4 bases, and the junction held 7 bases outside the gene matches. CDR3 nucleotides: TGTGCCAGCAGCCAGGGTAGCGGGGGGCGGGCAGATACGCAGTATTTT. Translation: CASSQGSGGRADTQYF.

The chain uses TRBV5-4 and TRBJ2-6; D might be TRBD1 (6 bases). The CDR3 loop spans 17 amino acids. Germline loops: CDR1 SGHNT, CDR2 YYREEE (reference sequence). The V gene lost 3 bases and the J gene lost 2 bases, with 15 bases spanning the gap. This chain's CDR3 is CASSSSNRVAGANVLTF. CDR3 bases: TGTGCCAGCAGCTCCTCGAACAGGGTGGCTGGGGCCAACGTCCTGACTTTC.

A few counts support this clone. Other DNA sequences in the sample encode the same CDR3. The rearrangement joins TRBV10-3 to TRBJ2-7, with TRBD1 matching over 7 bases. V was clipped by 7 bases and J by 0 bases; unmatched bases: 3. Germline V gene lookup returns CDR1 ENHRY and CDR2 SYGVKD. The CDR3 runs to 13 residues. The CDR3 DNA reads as TGTGCCATCAAGGGGGCGGACTCCTACGAGCAGTACTTC. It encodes CAIKGADSYEQYF.

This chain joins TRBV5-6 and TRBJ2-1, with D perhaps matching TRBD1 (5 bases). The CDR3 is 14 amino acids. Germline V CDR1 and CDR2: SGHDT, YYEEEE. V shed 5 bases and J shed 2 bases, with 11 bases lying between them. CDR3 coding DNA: TGTGCCAGCAGTTCAGGGAAGGCCTACAATGAGCAGTTCTTC. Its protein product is CASSSGKAYNEQFF. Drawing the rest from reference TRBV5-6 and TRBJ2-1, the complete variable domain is DAGVTQSPTHLIKTRGQQVTLRCSPKSGHDTVSWYQQALGQGPQFIFQYYEEEERQRGNFPDRFSGHQFPNYSSELNVNALLLGDSALYLCASSSGKAYNEQFFGPGTRLTVL.

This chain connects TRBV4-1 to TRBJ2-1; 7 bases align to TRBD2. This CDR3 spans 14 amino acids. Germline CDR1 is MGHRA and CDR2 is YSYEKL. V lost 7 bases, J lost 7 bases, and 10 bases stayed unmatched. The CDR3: CASKPRESANEQFF. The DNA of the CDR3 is TGCGCCAGCAAACCGCGGGAGAGCGCAAATGAGCAGTTCTTC.